The sequence of this TCR beta chain was determined in a study of T cells in tuberculosis. With regard to this clone: No antigen is known for it.

Germline CDR1 reads SNHLY; CDR2 reads FYNNEI. This CDR3 is 12 amino acids long. Losses at the gene ends were 8 bases for V and 5 bases for J; bases not matched to a gene: 5. Generated by immunoSEQ multiplex PCR, the TCRdb table keeps only in-frame clones and is missing some. Of tens of thousands of clones listed, roughly 89% are singletons. Study conclusions and caveats: A GMM-specific repertoire classifier reached about 85% accuracy, AUROC 0.90.

This clonotype was obtained from a donor between 10 and 35 years old with latent tuberculosis or without tuberculosis infection. V and J are TRBV2 and TRBJ1-1; 7 nucleotides match TRBD1. The sequenced material came from PBMCs. CDR3 residues: CASGRGNTEAFF. The CDR3 DNA reads as TGTGCCAGCGGCAGGGGGAATACTGAAGCTTTCTTT.